This is a list of T cell receptor beta chains from one sample in a study of cytomegalovirus exposure and HLA in healthy donors. Only in-frame clones appear in the TCRdb table, and some are missing; sequencing was by immunoSEQ multiplex PCR. The table records 100,000 to 120,000 clones, approximately 87% of them present only once. The material sequenced was PBMCs. The receptors stem from a woman under 40 in good health and CMV-seropositive. Each CDR3 is given with its conserved first and last residue.

j_gene,v_gene,CDR3aa
TRBJ2-2,TRBV5-1,CASSFPQGGAGELFF
TRBJ1-2,TRBV7-2,CASSLSGQRYGYTF
TRBJ2-7,TRBV5-1,CASSLPEASYEQYF
TRBJ2-7,TRBV2,CASSEGTGASEQYF
TRBJ1-1,TRBV19,CASSIQGVTEAFF
TRBJ2-4,TRBV13,CASSQTAILAKNIQYF
TRBJ1-4,TRBV4-1,CASTPVAGISGKLFF
TRBJ2-1,TRBV6-6,CASSYDRAYNEQFF
TRBJ2-5,TRBV7-8,CASSPPSSGIQETQYF
TRBJ1-1,TRBV7-2,CASTEGGYTEAFF
TRBJ1-2,TRBV4-1,CASSQGQNYGYTF
TRBJ2-1,TRBV5-4,CASSLGSGGAYNEQFF
TRBJ1-1,TRBV6-1,CASSDRGHTEAFF
TRBJ2-1,TRBV18,CASSPRELTGKNEQFF
TRBJ2-2,TRBV5-6,CASSFRSGSADTGELFF
TRBJ2-6,TRBV7-2,CASRLVQGGSGANVLTF
TRBJ1-2,TRBV12-2,CARDGEMDGYTF
TRBJ1-2,TRBV5-6,CASSDWSGGDDGYTF
TRBJ1-1,TRBV11-2,CASSQNSIQKAFF
TRBJ1-2,TRBV7-2,CASSLVGTGNYGYTF
TRBJ1-2,TRBV5-6,CASSSFLRGINYGYTF
TRBJ1-1,TRBV19,CASNPVTGRHTEAFF
TRBJ2-1,TRBV11-3,CASSFRLAEYNEQFF